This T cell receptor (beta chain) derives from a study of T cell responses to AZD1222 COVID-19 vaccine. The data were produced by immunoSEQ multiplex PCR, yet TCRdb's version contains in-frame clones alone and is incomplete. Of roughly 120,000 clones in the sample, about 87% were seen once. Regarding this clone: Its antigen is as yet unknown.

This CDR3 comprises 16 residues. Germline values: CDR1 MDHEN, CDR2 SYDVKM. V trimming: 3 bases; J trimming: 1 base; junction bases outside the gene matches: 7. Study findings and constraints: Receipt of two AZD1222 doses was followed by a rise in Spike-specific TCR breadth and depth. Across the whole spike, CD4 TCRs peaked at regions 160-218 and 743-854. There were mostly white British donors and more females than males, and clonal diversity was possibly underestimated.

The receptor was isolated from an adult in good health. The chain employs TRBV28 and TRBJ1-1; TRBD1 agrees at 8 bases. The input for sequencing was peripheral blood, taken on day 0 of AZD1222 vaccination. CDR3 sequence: CASSLYQGATNTEAFF. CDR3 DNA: TGTGCCAGCAGTTTGTATCAGGGGGCGACGAACACTGAAGCTTTCTTT.